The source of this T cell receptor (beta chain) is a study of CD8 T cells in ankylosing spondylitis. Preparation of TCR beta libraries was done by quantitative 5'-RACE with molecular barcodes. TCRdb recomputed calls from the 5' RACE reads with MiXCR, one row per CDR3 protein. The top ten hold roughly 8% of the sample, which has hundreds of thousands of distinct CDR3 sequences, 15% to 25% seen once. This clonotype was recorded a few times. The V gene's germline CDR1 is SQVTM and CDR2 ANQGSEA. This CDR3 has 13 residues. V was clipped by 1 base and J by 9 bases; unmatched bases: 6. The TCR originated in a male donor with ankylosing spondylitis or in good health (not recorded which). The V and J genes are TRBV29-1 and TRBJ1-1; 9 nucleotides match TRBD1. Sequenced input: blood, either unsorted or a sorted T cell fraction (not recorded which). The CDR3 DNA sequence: TGCAGCGTTGAAGCCACTGGGACAGGGAAAGCTTTCTTT. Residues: CSVEATGTGKAFF.